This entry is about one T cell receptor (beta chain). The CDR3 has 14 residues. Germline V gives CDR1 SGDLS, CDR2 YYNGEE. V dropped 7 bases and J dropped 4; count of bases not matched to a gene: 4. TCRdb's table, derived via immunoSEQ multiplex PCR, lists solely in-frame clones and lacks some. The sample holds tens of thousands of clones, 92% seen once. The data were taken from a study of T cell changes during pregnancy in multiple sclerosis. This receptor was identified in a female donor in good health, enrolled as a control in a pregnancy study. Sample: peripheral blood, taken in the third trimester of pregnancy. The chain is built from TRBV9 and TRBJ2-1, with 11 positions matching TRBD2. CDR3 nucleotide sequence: TGTGCCAGCGGAAGACTAGCGGGATACAATGAGCAGTTCTTC. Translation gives CASGRLAGYNEQFF. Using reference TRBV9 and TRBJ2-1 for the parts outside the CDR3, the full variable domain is DSGVTQTPKHLITATGQRVTLRCSPRSGDLSVYWYQQSLDQGLQFLIQYYNGEERAKGNILERFSAQQFPDLHSELNLSSLELGDSALYFCASGRLAGYNEQFFGPGTRLTVL.